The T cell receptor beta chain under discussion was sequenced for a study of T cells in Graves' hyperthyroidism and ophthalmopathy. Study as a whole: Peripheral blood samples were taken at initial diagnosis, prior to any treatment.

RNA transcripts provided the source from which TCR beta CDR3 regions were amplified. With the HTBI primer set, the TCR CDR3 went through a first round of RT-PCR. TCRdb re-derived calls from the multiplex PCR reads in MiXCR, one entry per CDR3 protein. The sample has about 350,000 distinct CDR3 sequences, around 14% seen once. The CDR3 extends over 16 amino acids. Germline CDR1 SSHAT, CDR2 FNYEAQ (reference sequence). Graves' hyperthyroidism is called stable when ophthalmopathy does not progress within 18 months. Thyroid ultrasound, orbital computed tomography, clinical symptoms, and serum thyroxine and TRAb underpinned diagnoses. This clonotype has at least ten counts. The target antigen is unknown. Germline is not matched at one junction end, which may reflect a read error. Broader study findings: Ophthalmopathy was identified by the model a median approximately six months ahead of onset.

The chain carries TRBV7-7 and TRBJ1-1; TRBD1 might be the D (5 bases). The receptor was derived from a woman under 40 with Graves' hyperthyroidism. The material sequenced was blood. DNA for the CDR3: TGTGCTAGCAGCTTAGGACGGGGCAGACTGAACACTGAAGCTTTCTTT. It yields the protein CASSLGRGRLNTEAFF.